The TCR beta chain described here comes from a study of molecular identifiers for immune sequencing clone quantification. Broader study findings: The study reportedly detected spiked Jurkat TCR RNA from one cell among 1.1 million or so naive cells. Over 99% of CMV-specific effector molecules, but under 1% of naive ones, were in clones above 20 copies.

Per the germline V gene, CDR1 is SQVTM and CDR2 is ANQGSEA. The V end was cut by 3 bases, the J end by 5 bases, with 10 bases between. The CDR3 is 12 residues long. TCRdb reprocessed the PCR reads via MiXCR and lists one record per CDR3 protein. The sample lists roughly 71,000 distinct CDR3 sequences; approximately 17% were seen once. This clonotype was recorded many times. The antigen is undetermined. Sorted naive CD8 T cells were those defined as CD8+CD4-CCR7+CD45RA+. The origin of this receptor is a human donor in good health. Some libraries in this study had Jurkat cell RNA spiked in. The gene calls are TRBV29-1 and TRBJ2-5; the D is unclear. Sequences were obtained from naive CD8+ T cells from blood, with Jurkat cell RNA spiked in. Indicated subset: FACS-sorted CD8+CD4-CCR7+CD45RA+ naive T cells. Here the CDR3 DNA reads TGCAGCGTTGATGTTAGTGGGGAGACCCAGTACTTC. It encodes CSVDVSGETQYF.